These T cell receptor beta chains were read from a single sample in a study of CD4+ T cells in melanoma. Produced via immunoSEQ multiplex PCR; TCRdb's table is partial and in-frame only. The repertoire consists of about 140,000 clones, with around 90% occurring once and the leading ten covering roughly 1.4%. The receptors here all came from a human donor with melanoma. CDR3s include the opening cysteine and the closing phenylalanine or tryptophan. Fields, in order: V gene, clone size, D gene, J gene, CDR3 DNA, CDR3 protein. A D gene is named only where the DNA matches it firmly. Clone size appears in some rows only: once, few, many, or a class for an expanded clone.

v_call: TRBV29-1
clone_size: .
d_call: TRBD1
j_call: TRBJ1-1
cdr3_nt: TGCAGCGGGGCGGGACAGTTGAACACTGAAGCTTTCTTT
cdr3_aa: CSGAGQLNTEAFF

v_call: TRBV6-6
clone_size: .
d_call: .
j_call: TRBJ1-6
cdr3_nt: TGTGCCAGCAGTCTGGACAGAACCAATTCACCCCTCCACTTT
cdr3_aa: CASSLDRTNSPLHF

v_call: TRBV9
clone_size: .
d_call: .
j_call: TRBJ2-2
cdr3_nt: TGTGCCAGCAGCGTCCAGGGTGCCGGGGAGCTGTTTTTT
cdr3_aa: CASSVQGAGELFF

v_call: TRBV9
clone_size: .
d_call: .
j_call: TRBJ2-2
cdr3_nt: TGTGCCAGCAGCGTCACTGGATTTATCAGCGGGGAGCTGTTTTTT
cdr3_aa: CASSVTGFISGELFF

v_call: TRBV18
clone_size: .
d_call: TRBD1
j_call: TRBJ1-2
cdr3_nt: TGTGCCAGCTCAACGGGACAGGGGGCGTACTATGGCTACACCTTC
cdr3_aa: CASSTGQGAYYGYTF

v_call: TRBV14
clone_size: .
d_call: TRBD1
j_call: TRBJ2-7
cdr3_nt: TGTGCCAGCAGCCAATTGGGACAGGGGAACTACGAGCAGTACTTC
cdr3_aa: CASSQLGQGNYEQYF

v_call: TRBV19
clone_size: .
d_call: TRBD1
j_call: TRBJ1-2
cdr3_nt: TGTGCCAGTAGTGTCCAAGGGGGCGGCCGTTATGGCTACACCTTC
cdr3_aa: CASSVQGGGRYGYTF

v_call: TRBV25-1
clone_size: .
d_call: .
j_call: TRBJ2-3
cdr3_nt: TGTGCCAGCAGTGAACCGGGCCTCACAGATACGCAGTATTTT
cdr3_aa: CASSEPGLTDTQYF

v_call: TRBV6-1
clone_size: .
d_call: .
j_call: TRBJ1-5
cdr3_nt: TGTGCCAGCAGTGAACTGGTGGATCAGCCCCAGCATTTT
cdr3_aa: CASSELVDQPQHF

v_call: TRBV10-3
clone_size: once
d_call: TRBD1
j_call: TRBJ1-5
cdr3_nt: TGTGCCATCAGTGAGGGCGGGACAGCTCAGCCCCAGCATTTT
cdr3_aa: CAISEGGTAQPQHF

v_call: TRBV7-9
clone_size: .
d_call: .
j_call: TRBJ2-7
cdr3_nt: TGTGCCAGCAGCTTAGGCGGAGGCTCCTACGAGCAGTACTTC
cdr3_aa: CASSLGGGSYEQYF

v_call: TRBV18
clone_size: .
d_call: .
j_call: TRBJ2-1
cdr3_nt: TGTGCCAGCTCATCAATCCGAGACAGTCGCAATGAGCAGTTCTTC
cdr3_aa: CASSSIRDSRNEQFF

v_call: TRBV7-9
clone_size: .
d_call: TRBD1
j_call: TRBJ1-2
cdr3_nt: TGTGCCAGCAGCTTAGGTTCCGGGACAGGGCCCTATGGCTACACCTTC
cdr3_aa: CASSLGSGTGPYGYTF

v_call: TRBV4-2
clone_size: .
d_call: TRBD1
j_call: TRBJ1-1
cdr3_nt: TGTGCCAGCAGCCAAGCGGAAGGGCTTAGAGCAGGGGGGGAGGACACTGAAGCTTTCTTT
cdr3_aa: CASSQAEGLRAGGEDTEAFF

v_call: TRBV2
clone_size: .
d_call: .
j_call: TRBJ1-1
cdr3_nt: TGTGCCAGCATCCCCACCGGGGGGCCCACGTCTGAAGCTTTCTTT
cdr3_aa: CASIPTGGPTSEAFF

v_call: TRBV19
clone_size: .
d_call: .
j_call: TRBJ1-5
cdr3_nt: TGTGCCAGTAGCCTTGAAAGTATCCTCGGCAATCAGCCCCAGCATTTT
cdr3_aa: CASSLESILGNQPQHF

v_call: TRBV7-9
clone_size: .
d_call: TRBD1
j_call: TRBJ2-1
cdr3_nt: TGTGCCAGCAGCACTGGACAGGCCCACAATGAGCAGTTCTTC
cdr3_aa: CASSTGQAHNEQFF

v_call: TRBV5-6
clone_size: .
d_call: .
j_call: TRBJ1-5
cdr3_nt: TGTGCCAGCAGCTTGAGTACGGTTAGCAATCAGCCCCAGCATTTT
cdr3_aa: CASSLSTVSNQPQHF

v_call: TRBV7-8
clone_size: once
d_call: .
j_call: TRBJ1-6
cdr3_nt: TGTGCCAGCAGCGGGGGGGGACGGGTGACACCCCTCCACTTT
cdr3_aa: CASSGGGRVTPLHF

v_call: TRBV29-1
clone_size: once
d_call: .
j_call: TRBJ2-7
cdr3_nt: TGCAGCGTTGTAGGAACCGGACCGAAAAATTACGAGCAGTACTTC
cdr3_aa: CSVVGTGPKNYEQYF

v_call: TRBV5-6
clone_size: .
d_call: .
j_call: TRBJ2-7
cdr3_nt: TGTGCCAGCAGCTTGGGGGGTGCCGGAGGGCAGTACTTC
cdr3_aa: CASSLGGAGGQYF

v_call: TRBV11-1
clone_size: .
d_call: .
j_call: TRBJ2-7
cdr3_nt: TGTGCCAGCAGCGCGAGGGGCTACGAGCAGTACTTC
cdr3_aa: CASSARGYEQYF